A single sample is the source of the 14 T cell receptor beta chains below, sequenced in a study of Ad26.COV2.S vaccination and SARS-CoV-2 variants. Libraries were prepared by immunoSEQ multiplex PCR; TCRdb keeps only in-frame clonotypes and omits some of them. Altogether roughly 510,000 clones are present, around nine tenths being singletons, with the ten largest covering around 13%. Treatment noted: some 20 received Ad26.COV2.S at low or high dose, single or two shots; 5 received placebo; per-sample allocation not given. Samples were taken on day 63 after the first vaccine or placebo injection. Sequencing was performed on peripheral blood, taken in a trial of Ad26.COV2.S vaccine versus placebo. The receptor source for this set is a person between 18 and 59 years old who received the Ad26.COV2.S COVID-19 vaccine or a placebo.

J is TRBJ2-7 and V is TRBV6-6, with 13 bases that match TRBD2. V was pared by 5 bases and J by 0 bases, with 1 base of the junction left unmatched. Germline assignment: CDR1 MNHNY and CDR2 SVGAGI (reference sequence). The CDR3 covers 15 residues. The DNA of the CDR3 is TGTGCCAGCAGTCGGACTAGCGGGAGCTCCTACGAGCAGTACTTC. Its translation is CASSRTSGSSYEQYF.

Note on this clone: This specimen includes other DNA sequences encoding the same CDR3. The chain joins TRBV20-1 to TRBJ2-3, with no clear D. This CDR3 has 11 amino acids. Germline loops: CDR1 DFQATT, CDR2 SNEGSKA (reference sequence). The V end lost 3 bases, the J end lost 3 bases, and 4 bases lay between the germline ends. The CDR3 bases are TGCAGTGCTAGTCCTACAGATACGCAGTATTTT. Translated, it gives CSASPTDTQYF.

The rearrangement uses TRBV2 and TRBJ1-1; the match to TRBD1 covers 9 bases. Unmatched junction bases numbered 6, after V lost 6 bases and J lost 1 base. The CDR3 is made up of 15 amino acids. Germline CDR1 is SNHLY and CDR2 is FYNNEI. The CDR3 loop reads CASRGGTGPNTEAFF. The CDR3, as DNA: TGTGCCAGCAGGGGGGGGACAGGGCCGAACACTGAAGCTTTCTTT.

This chain links TRBV27 with TRBJ2-7; the D call may be TRBD1 or TRBD2 (5 bases each). The germline gives CDR1 MNHEY, CDR2 SMNVEV (reference sequence). With 5 bases removed from V and 1 base from J, the gap between germline ends came to 15 bases. There are 15 residues in the CDR3. In DNA, the CDR3 is TGTGCCAGCAGTCTAGCCAGGGAAAGATCCTACGAGCAGTACTTC. Residues: CASSLARERSYEQYF.

The chain joins TRBV3-1 (or the pseudogene TRBV3-2) to TRBJ1-1; 8 bases agree with TRBD1. V was clipped by 5 bases and J by 5 bases; unmatched bases: 10. The CDR3 is made up of 15 amino acids. The germline gives CDR1 LGHDT, CDR2 YNNKEL (reference sequence). The CDR3 is CASSLQTGVKTEAFF. CDR3 in DNA: TGTGCCAGCAGCTTACAGACAGGGGTAAAAACTGAAGCTTTCTTT.

The gene calls are TRBV28 and TRBJ2-2; 9 positions match TRBD2. The V segment lost 4 bases and the J segment 5 bases; nucleotides outside the gene matches: 8. The length of the CDR3 is 16 residues. Germline V lookup: CDR1 MDHEN, CDR2 SYDVKM. This CDR3 is CASSYQAGGRTGELFF. Here the CDR3 DNA reads TGTGCCAGCAGTTACCAGGCGGGAGGGCGGACCGGGGAGCTGTTTTTT.

The chain employs TRBV4-3 and TRBJ1-1, with D tentatively TRBD1 (6 bases). Trimming removed 3 bases at V and 4 bases at J, with 9 bases between. Germline V gene lookup returns CDR1 LGHNA and CDR2 YSLEER. The CDR3 runs 13 residues. CDR3 nucleotide sequence: TGCGCCAGCAGCCATACAGGGCCCACTGAAGCTTTCTTT. Translated: CASSHTGPTEAFF.

The rearrangement uses TRBV6-5 and TRBJ2-2; possibly TRBD2 for D (5 bases). CDR1 is MNHEY and CDR2 is SVGAGI in the germline V gene. V shed 2 bases and J shed 5 bases, with 9 bases lying between them. CDR3 length: 14 residues. DNA of the CDR3: TGTGCCAGCAGTTACCCGGGCGGGACCGGGGAGCTGTTTTTT. It encodes CASSYPGGTGELFF.

The rearrangement links TRBV24-1 to TRBJ2-1, with 9 bases fitting TRBD1. The CDR3 covers 13 residues. Unmatched junction bases numbered 7, after V lost 10 bases and J lost 7 bases. Germline-derived CDR1 and CDR2 are KGHDR and SFDVKD. The CDR3 reads CATGQGRGNEQFF. Here the CDR3 DNA reads TGTGCCACGGGACAGGGAAGAGGGAATGAGCAGTTCTTC.

The chain recombines TRBV18 with TRBJ2-5; a possible D gene is TRBD2 (5 bases). Trimming stripped 3 bases from V and 5 bases from J, with 16 bases between. Germline assignment: CDR1 KGHSH and CDR2 LQKENI. This CDR3 is built from 15 residues. CDR3: CASSPLDGDGETQYF. CDR3 nucleotide sequence: TGTGCCAGCTCACCTCTAGACGGGGATGGTGAGACCCAGTACTTC. Full variable domain (remainder filled in from reference TRBV18 and TRBJ2-5): NAGVMQNPRHLVRRRGQEARLRCSPMKGHSHVYWYRQLPEEGLKFMVYLQKENIIDESGMPKERFSAEFPKEGPSILRIQQVVRGDSAAYFCASSPLDGDGETQYFGPGTRLLVL.

The chain joins TRBV9 to TRBJ2-7; weak D call: TRBD2 (6 bases). The germline V gene encodes CDR1 SGDLS and CDR2 YYNGEE. CDR3 length: 14 residues. With 0 bases removed from V and 6 bases from J, the gap between germline ends came to 13 bases. The CDR3: CASSVDGSWAEQYF. CDR3 in DNA: TGTGCCAGCAGCGTAGACGGGAGCTGGGCCGAGCAGTACTTC.

The V gene is TRBV10-3, the J gene TRBJ2-2; D is perhaps TRBD1 (5 bases). CDR1 and CDR2 from the germline V gene are ENHRY and SYGVKD. V lost 4 bases to trimming and J lost 7 bases, with 13 bases between them. CDR3 size: 14 residues. The CDR3 region is CAISAQGNGGELFF. The CDR3 region has the DNA TGTGCCATCAGTGCGCAGGGAAACGGCGGGGAGCTGTTTTTT.

This clone was found once. This rearrangement joins TRBV30 to TRBJ2-1; 9 bases align to TRBD2. The length of the CDR3 is 16 residues. The germline CDR1 and CDR2 sequences are GTSNPN and SVGIG (reference sequence). V was pared by 3 bases and J by 2 bases, with 8 bases of the junction left unmatched. The CDR3 loop reads CAWREQPSGAYNEQFF. DNA of the CDR3: TGTGCCTGGAGGGAACAACCTAGCGGGGCCTACAATGAGCAGTTCTTC.

As for this clone: Sequence at one end of the junction differs from germline and may be a read error. The chain employs TRBV19 and TRBJ2-5; no reliable D call. This CDR3 comprises 13 residues. CDR1 and CDR2 from the germline V gene are LNHDA and SQIVND (reference sequence). The CDR3 coding sequence is TGTGCCAGTAGTATAGAGGTTCCCGGCCCGGTCGACTTC. Translating it yields CASSIEVPGPVDF. Complete variable domain (other parts from reference TRBV19 and TRBJ2-5): DGGITQSPKYLFRKEGQNVTLSCEQNLNHDAMYWYRQDPGQGLRLIYYSQIVNDFQKGDIAEGYSVSREKKESFPLTVTSAQKNPTAFYLCASSIEVPGPVDFGPGTRLLVL.